In this sample, the clone carrying this TCR beta chain turned up once. This sample was taken from a study of blood T cell repertoires in COVID-19. CDR3 length: 12 amino acids. V was pared by 4 bases and J by 7 bases, with 10 bases between. The germline V gene has CDR1 MDHEN and CDR2 SYDVKM. The protocol was immunoSEQ multiplex PCR, while the TCRdb copy is restricted to in-frame clones and leaves out a portion. This table has 340,000 or so clones, 70% to 90% appearing once. This TCR was recovered from a woman in her thirties or forties with acute COVID-19. The rearrangement links TRBV28 to TRBJ1-2; tentative D call: TRBD1 (6 bases). The sequencing input was PBMCs or T cells enriched from blood (not recorded which). The DNA of the CDR3 is TGTGCCAGCAGTTCAAACAGGGTTGGCTACACCTTC. Translated: CASSSNRVGYTF.